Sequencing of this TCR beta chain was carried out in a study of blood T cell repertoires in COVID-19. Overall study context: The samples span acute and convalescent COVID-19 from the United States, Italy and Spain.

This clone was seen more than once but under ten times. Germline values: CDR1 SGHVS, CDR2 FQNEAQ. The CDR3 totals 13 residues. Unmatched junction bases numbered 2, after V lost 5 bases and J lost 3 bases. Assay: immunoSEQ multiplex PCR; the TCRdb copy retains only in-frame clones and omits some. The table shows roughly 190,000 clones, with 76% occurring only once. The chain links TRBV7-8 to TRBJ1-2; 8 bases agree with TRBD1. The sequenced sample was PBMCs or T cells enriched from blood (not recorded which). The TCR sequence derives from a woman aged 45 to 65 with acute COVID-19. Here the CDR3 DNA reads TGTGCCAGCAGCCCGACAGGGGACTATGGCTACACCTTC. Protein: CASSPTGDYGYTF.